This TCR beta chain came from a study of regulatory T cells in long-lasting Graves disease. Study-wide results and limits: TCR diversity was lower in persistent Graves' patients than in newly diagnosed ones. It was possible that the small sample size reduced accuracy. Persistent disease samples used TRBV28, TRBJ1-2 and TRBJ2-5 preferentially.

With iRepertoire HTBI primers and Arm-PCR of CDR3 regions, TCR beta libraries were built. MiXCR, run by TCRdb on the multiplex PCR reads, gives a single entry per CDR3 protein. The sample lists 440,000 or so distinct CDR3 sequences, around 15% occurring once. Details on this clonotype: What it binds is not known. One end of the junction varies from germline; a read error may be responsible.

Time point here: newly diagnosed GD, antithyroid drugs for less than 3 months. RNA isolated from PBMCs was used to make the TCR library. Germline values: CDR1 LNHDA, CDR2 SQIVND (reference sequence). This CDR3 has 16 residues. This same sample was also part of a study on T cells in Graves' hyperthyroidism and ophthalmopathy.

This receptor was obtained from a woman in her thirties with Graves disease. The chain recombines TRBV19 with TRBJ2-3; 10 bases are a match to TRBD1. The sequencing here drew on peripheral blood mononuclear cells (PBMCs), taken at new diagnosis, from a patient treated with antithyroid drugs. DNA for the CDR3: TGTGCCAGTACCAAGACAGGGGGCGAGAGCACAAATACGCAGTATTTT. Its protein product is CASTKTGGESTNTQYF.